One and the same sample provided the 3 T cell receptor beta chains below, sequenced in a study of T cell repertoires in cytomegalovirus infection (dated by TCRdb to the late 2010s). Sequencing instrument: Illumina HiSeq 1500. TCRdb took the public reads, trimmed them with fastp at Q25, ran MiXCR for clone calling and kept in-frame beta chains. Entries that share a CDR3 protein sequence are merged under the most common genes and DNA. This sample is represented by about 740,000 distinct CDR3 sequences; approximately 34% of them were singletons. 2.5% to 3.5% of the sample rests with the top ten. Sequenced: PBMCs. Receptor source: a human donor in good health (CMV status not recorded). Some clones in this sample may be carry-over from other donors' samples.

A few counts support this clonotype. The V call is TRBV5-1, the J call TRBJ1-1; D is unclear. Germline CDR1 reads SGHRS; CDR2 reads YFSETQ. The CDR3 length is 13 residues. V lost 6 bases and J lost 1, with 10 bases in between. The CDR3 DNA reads TGCGCCAGCAAGGGAGATACGAACACTGAAGCTTTCTTT. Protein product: CASKGDTNTEAFF.

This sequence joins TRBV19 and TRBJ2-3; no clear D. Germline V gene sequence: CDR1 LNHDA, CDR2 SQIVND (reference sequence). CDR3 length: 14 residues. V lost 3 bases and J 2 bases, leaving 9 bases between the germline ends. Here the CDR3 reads CASSIGRTTDTQYF. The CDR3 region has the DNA TGTGCCAGTAGTATTGGGCGAACCACAGATACGCAGTATTTT. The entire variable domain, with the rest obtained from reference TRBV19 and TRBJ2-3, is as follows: DGGITQSPKYLFRKEGQNVTLSCEQNLNHDAMYWYRQDPGQGLRLIYYSQIVNDFQKGDIAEGYSVSREKKESFPLTVTSAQKNPTAFYLCASSIGRTTDTQYFGPGTRLTVL.

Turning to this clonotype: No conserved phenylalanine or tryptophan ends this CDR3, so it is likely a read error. The CDR3 here is CASSYNGGYNEQFL. The CDR3 nucleotides read TGTGCCAGCAGTTACAACGGAGGCTACAATGAGCAGTTCTTA. This sequence joins TRBV6-8 and TRBJ2-1, with a possible D match to TRBD2 (5 bases). Germline lookup yields CDR1 MNHGY and CDR2 SAAAGT. This CDR3 region has 14 residues. The V end was cut by 2 bases, the J end by 3 bases, with 8 bases between.